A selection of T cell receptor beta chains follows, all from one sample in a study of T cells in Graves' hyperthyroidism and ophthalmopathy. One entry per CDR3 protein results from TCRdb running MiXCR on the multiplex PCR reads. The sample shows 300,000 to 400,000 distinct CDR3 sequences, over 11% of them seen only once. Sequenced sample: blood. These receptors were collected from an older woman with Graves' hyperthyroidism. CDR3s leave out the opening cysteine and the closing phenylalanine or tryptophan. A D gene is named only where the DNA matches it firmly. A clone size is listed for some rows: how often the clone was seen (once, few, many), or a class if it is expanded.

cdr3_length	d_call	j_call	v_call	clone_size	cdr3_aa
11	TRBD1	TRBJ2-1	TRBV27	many	ASSNRQGNEQF
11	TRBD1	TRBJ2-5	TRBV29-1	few	SVGRDSQETQY
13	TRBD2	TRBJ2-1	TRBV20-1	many	SARGTSGRRYEQF
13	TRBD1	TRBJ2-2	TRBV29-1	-	SVEDQGANTGELF
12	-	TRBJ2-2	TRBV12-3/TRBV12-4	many	ASGLGLDTGELF
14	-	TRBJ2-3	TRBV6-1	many	ASSEGRAPGTDTQY
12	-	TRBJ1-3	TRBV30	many	AWKTQGTGNTIY
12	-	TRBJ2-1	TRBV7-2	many	ASSLLNAYNEQF
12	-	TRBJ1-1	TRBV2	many	ASSDRALNTEAF
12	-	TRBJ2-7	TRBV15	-	ATSTLEGSYEQY
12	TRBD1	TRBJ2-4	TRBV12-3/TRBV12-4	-	ASSSGTGVDIQY
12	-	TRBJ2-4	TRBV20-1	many	SARGGKGFNIQY
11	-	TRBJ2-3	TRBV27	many	ASSFVRPDTQY
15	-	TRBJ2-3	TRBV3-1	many	ASSPQRAFISTDTQY
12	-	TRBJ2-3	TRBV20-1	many	SALSRLGTDTQY
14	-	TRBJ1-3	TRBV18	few	ASSPQVITGGDTIY
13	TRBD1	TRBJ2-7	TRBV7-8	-	ASSVGTGFSYEQY
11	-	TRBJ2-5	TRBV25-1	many	ASRRDGQETQY
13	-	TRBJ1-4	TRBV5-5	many	ASSLDPATNEKLF
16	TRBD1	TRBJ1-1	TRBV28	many	ASSLGGLDRYMNTEAF
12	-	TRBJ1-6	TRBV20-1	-	SASVKGEYSPLH
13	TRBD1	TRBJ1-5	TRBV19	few	ASTLGQGGDQPQH
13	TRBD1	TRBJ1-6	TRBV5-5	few	ASRDTQGALSPLH
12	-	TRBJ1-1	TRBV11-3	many	ASSLKGSNTEAF
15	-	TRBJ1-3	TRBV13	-	ASSLGAGGTPGNTIY
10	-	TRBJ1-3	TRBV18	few	ASSPPEDTIY
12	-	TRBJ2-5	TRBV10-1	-	ASSESAAGETQY
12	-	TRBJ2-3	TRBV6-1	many	ASKVGSSTDTQY